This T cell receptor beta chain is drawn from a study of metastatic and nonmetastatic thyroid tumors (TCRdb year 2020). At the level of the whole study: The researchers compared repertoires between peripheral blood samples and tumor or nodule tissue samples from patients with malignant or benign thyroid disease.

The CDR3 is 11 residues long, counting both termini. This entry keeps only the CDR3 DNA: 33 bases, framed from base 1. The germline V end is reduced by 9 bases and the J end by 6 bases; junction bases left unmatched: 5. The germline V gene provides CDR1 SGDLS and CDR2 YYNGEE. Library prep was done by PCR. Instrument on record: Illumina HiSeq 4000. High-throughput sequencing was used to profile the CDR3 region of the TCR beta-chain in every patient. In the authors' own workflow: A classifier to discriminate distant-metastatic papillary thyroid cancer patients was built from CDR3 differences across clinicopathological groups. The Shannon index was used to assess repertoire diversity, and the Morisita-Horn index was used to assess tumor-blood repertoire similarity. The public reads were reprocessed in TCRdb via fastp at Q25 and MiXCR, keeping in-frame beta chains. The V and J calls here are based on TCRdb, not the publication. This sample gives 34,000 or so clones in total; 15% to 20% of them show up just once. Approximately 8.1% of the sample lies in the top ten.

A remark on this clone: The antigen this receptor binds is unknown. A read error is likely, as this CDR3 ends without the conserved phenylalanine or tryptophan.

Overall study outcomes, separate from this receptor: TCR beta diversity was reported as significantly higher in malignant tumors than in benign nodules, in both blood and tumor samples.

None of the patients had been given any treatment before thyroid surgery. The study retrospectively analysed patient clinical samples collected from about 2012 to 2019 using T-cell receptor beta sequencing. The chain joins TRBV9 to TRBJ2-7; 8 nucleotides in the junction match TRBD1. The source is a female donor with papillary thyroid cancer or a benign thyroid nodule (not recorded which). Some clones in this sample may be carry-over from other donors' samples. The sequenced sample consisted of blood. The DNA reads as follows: TGTGCCACCACAGGGGGACTCGAGCAGTACCTC. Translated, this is CATTGGLEQYL.